This is a list of T cell receptor beta chains from one sample in a study of cytomegalovirus exposure and HLA in healthy donors. Here immunoSEQ multiplex PCR was the method, and the copy in TCRdb shows in-frame clones only, minus some. The sample carries approximately 120,000 clones, roughly two thirds recorded once. Material: PBMCs. These receptors all come from a middle-aged man in good health and CMV-seronegative. Each CDR3 is given with its conserved first and last residue. D genes are given only for firm matches. The size field is filled for only some rows; it gives once, few, many or a size class.

abundance,d_gene,j_gene,v_gene,CDR3nt,CDR3aa
NA,NA,TRBJ2-3,TRBV27,TGTGCAACCGGTAGGGGGGGCCGTGGAGATACGCAGTATTTT,CATGRGGRGDTQYF
once,TRBD1,TRBJ2-7,TRBV5-1,TGCGCCAGCAGTCGGAGTTCCGGGACAGGGACCTACGAGCAGTACTTC,CASSRSSGTGTYEQYF
NA,NA,TRBJ1-6,TRBV7-8,TGTGCCAGCAGCTTAGCGGGTGAGAGGAGGGTCCACTTT,CASSLAGERRVHF
NA,NA,TRBJ1-5,TRBV5-1,TGCGCCAGCAGCTTGGAACCGGGGATTAGTCGGCCCCAGCATTTT,CASSLEPGISRPQHF
once,NA,TRBJ1-5,TRBV4-1,TGCGCCAGCAGCCCAAGGGCAGGGGATCAGCCCCAGCATTTT,CASSPRAGDQPQHF
NA,NA,TRBJ2-7,TRBV6-6,TGTGCCAGCACCGGACTTTCCTACGAGCAGTACTTC,CASTGLSYEQYF
NA,NA,TRBJ1-1,TRBV19,TGTGCCAGTAGCCCGGTCTCAGGGAGGACTGAAGCTTTCTTT,CASSPVSGRTEAFF
NA,NA,TRBJ2-7,TRBV4-1,TGCGCCAGCAGCCAAGAGGCTCAATCCTACGAGCAGTACTTC,CASSQEAQSYEQYF
once,TRBD1,TRBJ1-4,TRBV27,TGTGCCAGCCGGTCAACTAGGACAGGGGGAGAAAAACTGTTTTTT,CASRSTRTGGEKLFF
NA,NA,TRBJ2-1,TRBV12-5,TGTGCTAGTGGTGCCGCCGTGGGGCAGTACAATGAGCAGTTCTTC,CASGAAVGQYNEQFF
NA,TRBD2,TRBJ2-7,TRBV7-8,TGTGCCAGCAGCCTAGGGACTAGCACATCTCCATACGAGCAGTACTTC,CASSLGTSTSPYEQYF
NA,TRBD1,TRBJ2-1,TRBV7-2,TGTGCCAGCAGCTTCACCCGGACAGGGGGGAGTGGGTTAAATGAGCAGTTCTTC,CASSFTRTGGSGLNEQFF
NA,NA,TRBJ1-1,TRBV4-2,TGTGCCAGCAGCCTCGAGGCGGTACAGGGGAACACTGAAGCTTTCTTT,CASSLEAVQGNTEAFF